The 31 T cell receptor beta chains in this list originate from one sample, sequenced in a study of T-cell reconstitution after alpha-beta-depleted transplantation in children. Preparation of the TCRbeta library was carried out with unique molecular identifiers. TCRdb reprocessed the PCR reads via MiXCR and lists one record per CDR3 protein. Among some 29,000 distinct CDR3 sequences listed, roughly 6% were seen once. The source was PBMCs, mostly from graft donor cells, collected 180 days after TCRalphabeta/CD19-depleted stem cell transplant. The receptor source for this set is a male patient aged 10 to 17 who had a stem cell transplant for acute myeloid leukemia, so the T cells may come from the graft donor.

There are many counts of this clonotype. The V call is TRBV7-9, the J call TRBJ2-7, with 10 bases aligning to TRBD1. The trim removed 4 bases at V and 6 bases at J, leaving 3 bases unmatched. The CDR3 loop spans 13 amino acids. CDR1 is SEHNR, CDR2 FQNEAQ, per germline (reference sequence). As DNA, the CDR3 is TGTGCCAGCAGCTGGGACAGGGGATCCGAGCAGTACTTC. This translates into CASSWDRGSEQYF.

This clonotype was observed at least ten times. The CDR3 loop reads CASSVRGSTGELFF. For the CDR3, the DNA is TGTGCCAGCAGCGTCCGTGGCAGCACCGGGGAGCTGTTTTTT. The chain has TRBV9 and TRBJ2-2; the D is unclear. Germline V CDR1 and CDR2: SGDLS, YYNGEE. The CDR3 is 14 residues long. Deletions cut 2 bases from V and 4 bases from J, with 9 bases between.

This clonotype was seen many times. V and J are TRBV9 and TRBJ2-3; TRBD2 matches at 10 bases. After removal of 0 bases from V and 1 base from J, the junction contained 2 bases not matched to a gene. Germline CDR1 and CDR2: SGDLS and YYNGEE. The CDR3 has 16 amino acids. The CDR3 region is CASSVGGTSGTDTQYF. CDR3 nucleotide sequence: TGTGCCAGCAGCGTAGGGGGGACTAGCGGCACAGATACGCAGTATTTT. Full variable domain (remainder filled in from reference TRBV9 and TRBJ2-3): DSGVTQTPKHLITATGQRVTLRCSPRSGDLSVYWYQQSLDQGLQFLIQYYNGEERAKGNILERFSAQQFPDLHSELNLSSLELGDSALYFCASSVGGTSGTDTQYFGPGTRLTVL.

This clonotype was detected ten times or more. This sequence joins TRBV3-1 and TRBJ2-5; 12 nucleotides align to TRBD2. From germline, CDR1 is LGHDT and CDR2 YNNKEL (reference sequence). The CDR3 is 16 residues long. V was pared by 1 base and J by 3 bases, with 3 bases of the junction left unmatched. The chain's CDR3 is CASSQGLAGGEETQYF. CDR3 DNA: TGTGCCAGCAGCCAAGGGCTAGCGGGAGGGGAAGAGACCCAGTACTTC.

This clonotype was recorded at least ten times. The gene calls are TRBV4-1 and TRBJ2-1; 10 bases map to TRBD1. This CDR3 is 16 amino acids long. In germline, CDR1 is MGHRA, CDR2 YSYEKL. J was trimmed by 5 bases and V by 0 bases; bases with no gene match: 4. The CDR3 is CASSQDRDRGNNEQFF. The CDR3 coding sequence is TGCGCCAGCAGCCAAGACCGGGACAGGGGTAACAATGAGCAGTTCTTC.

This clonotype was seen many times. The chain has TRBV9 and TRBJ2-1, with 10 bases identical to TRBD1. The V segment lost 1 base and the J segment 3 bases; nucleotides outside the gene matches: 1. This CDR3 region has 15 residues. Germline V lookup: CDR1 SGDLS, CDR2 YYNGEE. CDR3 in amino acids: CASSVRDRGYNEQFF. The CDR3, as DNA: TGTGCCAGCAGCGTAAGGGACAGGGGCTACAATGAGCAGTTCTTC.

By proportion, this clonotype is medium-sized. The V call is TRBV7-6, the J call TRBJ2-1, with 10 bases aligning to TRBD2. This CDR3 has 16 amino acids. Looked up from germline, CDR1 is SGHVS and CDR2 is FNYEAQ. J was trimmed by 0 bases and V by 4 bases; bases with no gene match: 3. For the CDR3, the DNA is TGTGCCAGCAGCTCGAGACTAGCGGGCTCCTACAATGAGCAGTTCTTC. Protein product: CASSSRLAGSYNEQFF.

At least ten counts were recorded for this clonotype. CDR3 nucleotides: TGTGCCAGCAGCTCCCCTACAGATACGCAGTATTTT. It is translated as CASSSPTDTQYF. V is TRBV7-6 and J is TRBJ2-3, with D unclear. This CDR3 has 12 residues. Deletions cut 4 bases from V and 3 bases from J, with 5 bases between. Looked up from germline, CDR1 is SGHVS and CDR2 is FNYEAQ. Supplemented by reference TRBV7-6 and TRBJ2-3, the full variable domain reads GAGVSQSPRYKVTKRGQDVALRCDPISGHVSLYWYRQALGQGPEFLTYFNYEAQQDKSGLPNDRFSAERPEGSISTLTIQRTEQRDSAMYRCASSSPTDTQYFGPGTRLTVL.

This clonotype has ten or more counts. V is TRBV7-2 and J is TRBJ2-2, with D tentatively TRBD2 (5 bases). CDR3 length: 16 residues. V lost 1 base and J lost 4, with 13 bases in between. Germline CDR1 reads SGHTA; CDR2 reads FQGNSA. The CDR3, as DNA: TGTGCCAGCAGCTTAGTAGGGAGCGGTGTCACCGGGGAGCTGTTTTTT. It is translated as CASSLVGSGVTGELFF. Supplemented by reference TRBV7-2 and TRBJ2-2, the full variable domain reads GAGVSQSPSNKVTEKGKDVELRCDPISGHTALYWYRQSLGQGLEFLIYFQGNSAPDKSGLPSDRFSAERTGGSVSTLTIQRTQQEDSAVYLCASSLVGSGVTGELFFGEGSRLTVL.

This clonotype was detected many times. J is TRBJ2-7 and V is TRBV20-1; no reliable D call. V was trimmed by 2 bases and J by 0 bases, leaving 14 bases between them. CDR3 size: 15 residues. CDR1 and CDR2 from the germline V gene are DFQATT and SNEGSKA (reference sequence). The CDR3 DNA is TGCAGTGCTAGAACAATCCACCAAAACTCCTACGAGCAGTACTTC. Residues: CSARTIHQNSYEQYF.

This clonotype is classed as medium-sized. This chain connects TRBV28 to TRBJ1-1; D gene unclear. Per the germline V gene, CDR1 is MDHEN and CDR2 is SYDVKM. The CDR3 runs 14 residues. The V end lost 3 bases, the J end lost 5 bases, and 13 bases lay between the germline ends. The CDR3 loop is CASSLASGGTEAFF. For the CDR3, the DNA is TGTGCCAGCAGTTTGGCGTCCGGCGGGACTGAAGCTTTCTTT.

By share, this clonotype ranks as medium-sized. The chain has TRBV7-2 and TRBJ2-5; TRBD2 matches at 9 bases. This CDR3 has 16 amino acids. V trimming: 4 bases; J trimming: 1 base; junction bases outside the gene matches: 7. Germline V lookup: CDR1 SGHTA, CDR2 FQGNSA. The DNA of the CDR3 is TGTGCCAGCAGCTCCCGTAGCGGGAGTTTCCAAGAGACCCAGTACTTC. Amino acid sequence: CASSSRSGSFQETQYF.

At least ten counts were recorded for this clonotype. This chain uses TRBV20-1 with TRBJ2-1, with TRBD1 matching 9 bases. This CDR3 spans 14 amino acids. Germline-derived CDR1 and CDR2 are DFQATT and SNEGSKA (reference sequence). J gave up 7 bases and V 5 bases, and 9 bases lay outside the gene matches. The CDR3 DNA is TGCAGTGCTTGGGACAGGGAACAGGGAAATGAGCAGTTCTTC. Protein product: CSAWDREQGNEQFF.

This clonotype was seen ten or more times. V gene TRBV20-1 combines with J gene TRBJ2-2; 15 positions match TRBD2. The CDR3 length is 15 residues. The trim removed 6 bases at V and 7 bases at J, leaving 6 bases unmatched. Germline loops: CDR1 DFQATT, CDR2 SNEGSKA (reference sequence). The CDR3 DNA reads TGCAGTGCCGGACTAGCGGGAGGGCAAGGCGGGGAGCTGTTTTTT. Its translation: CSAGLAGGQGGELFF.

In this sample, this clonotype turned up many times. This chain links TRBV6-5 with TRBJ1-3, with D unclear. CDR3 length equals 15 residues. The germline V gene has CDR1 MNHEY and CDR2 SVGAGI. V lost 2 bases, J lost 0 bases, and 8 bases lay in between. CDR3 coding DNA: TGTGCCAGCAGTTACGGGAAGAGCTCTGGAAACACCATATATTTT. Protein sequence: CASSYGKSSGNTIYF.

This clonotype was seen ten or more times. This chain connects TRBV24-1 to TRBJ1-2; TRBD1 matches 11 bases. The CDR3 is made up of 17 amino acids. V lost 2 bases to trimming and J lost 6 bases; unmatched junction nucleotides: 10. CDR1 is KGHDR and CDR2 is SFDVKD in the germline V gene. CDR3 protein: CATSDSRPGTGGNGYTF. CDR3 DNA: TGTGCCACCAGTGATTCACGCCCCGGGACAGGGGGTAATGGCTACACCTTC.

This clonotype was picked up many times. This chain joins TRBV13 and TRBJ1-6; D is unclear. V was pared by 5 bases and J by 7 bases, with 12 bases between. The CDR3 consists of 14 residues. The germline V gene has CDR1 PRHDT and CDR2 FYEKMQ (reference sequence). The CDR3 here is CASSLGRVNSPLHF. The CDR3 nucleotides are TGTGCCAGCAGCCTTGGACGGGTGAATTCACCCCTCCACTTT.

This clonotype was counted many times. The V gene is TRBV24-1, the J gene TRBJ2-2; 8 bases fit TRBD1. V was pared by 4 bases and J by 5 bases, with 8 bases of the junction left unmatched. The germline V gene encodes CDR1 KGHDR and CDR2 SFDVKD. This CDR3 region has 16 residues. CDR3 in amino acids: CATSDPQGARTGELFF. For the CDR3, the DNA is TGTGCCACCAGTGACCCCCAGGGGGCTCGGACCGGGGAGCTGTTTTTT.

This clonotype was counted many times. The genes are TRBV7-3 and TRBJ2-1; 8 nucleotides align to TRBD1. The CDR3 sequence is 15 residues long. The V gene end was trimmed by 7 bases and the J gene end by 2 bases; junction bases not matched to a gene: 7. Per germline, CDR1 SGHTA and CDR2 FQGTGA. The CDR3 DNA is TGTGCCAGCACCCTGCAGGGGGCAGCCTACAATGAGCAGTTCTTC. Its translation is CASTLQGAAYNEQFF.

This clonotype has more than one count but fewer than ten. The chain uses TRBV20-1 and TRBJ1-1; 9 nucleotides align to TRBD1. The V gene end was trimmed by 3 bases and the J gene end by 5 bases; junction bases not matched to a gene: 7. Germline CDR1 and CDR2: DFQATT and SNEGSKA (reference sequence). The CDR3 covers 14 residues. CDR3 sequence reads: CSARYRGRGTEAFF. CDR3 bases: TGCAGTGCTAGGTACAGGGGGCGAGGAACTGAAGCTTTCTTT.

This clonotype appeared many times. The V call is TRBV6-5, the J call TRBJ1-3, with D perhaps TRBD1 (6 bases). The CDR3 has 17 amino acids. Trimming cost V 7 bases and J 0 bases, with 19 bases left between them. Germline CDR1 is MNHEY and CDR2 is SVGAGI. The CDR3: CASTRRGENLSGNTIYF. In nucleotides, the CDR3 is TGTGCCAGCACCCGAAGGGGGGAAAATCTCTCTGGAAACACCATATATTTT.

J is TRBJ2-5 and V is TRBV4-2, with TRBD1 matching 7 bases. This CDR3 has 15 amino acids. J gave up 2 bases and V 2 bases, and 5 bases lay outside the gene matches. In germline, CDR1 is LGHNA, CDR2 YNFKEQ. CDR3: CASSQSGQTQETQYF. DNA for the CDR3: TGTGCCAGCAGCCAATCGGGACAGACTCAAGAGACCCAGTACTTC.

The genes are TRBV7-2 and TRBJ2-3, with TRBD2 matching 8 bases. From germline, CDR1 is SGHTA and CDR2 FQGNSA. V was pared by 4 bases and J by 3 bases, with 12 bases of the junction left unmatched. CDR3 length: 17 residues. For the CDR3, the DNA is TGTGCCAGCAGCTCCCCACGGCTCGGCGGGGGGACAGATACGCAGTATTTT. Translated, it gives CASSSPRLGGGTDTQYF. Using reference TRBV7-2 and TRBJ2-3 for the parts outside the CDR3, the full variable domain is GAGVSQSPSNKVTEKGKDVELRCDPISGHTALYWYRQSLGQGLEFLIYFQGNSAPDKSGLPSDRFSAERTGGSVSTLTIQRTQQEDSAVYLCASSSPRLGGGTDTQYFGPGTRLTVL.

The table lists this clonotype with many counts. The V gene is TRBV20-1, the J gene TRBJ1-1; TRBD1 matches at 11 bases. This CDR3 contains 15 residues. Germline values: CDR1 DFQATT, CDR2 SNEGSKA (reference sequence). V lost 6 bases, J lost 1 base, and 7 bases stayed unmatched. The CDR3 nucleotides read TGCAGTGCGTCGGACAGGGGGCTGGGGAACACTGAAGCTTTCTTT. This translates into CSASDRGLGNTEAFF.

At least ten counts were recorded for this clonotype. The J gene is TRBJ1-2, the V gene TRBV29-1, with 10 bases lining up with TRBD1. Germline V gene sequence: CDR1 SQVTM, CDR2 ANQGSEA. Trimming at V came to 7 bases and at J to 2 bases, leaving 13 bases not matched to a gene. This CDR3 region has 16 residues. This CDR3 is CSATIGQGGPNYGYTF. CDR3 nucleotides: TGCAGCGCCACCATCGGACAGGGGGGGCCCAACTATGGCTACACCTTC.

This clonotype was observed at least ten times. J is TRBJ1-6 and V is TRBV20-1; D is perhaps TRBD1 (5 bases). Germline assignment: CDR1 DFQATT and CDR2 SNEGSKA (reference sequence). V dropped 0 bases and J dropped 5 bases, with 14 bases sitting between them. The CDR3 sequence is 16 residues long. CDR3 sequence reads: CSAREPKRRDNSPLHF. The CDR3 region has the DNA TGCAGTGCTAGAGAACCTAAGCGCAGGGATAATTCACCCCTCCACTTT.

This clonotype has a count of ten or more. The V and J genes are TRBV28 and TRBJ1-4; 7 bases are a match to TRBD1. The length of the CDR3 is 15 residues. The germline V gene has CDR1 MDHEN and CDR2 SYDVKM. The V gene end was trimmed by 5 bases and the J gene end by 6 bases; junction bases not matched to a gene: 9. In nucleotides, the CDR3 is TGTGCCAGCAGTCCCTCGGGACAGAGCCATGAAAAACTGTTTTTT. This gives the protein CASSPSGQSHEKLFF.

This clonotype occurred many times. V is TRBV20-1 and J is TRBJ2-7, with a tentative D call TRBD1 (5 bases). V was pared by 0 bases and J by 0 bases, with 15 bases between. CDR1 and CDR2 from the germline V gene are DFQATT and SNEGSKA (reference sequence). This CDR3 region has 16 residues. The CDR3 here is CSARDVRAGPSYEQYV. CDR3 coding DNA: TGCAGTGCTAGAGATGTTCGGGCAGGGCCCTCCTACGAGCAGTACGTC.

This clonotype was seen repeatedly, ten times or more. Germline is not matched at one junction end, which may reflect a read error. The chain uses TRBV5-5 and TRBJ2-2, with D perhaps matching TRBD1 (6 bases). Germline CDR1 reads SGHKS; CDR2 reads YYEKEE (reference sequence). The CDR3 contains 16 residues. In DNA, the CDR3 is TGTGCCAGCAGCCGGGACGCAGGGGCGAACACCGTGGAGCTGTTTTTT. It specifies CASSRDAGANTVELFF.

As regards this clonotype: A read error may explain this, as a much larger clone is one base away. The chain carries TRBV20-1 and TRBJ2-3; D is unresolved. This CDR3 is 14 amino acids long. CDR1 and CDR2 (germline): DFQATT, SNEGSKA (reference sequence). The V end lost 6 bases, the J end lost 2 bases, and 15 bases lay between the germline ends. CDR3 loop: CSADPGGITDTQYF. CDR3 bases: TGCAGTGCCGACCCAGGCGGAATCACAGATACGCAGTATTTT.

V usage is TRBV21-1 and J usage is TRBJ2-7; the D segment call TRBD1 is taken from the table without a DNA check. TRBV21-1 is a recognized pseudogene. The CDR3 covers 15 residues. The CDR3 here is CAMSPRAGGSYEQYF. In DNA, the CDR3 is TGTGCCATGAGCCCCAGGGCAGGGGGATCCTACGAGCAGTACTTC.